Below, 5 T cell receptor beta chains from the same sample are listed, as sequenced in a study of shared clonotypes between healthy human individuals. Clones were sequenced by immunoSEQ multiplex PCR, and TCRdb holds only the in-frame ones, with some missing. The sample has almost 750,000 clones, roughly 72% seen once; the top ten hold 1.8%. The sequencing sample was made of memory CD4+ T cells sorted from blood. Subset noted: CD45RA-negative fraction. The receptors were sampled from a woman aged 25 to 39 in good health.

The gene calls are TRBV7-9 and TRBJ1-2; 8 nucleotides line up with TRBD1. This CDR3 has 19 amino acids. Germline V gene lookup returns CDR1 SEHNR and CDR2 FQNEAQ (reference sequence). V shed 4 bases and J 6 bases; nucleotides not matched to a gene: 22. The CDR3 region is CASSSKRLFRDRIPDGYTF. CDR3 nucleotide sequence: TGTGCCAGCAGCTCCAAGAGACTCTTCCGGGACAGGATTCCGGATGGCTACACCTTC.

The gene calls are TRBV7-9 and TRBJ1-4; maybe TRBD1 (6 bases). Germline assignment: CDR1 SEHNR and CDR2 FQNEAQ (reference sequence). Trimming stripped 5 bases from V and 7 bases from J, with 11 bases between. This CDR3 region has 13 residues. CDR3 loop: CASSLVTGEKLFF. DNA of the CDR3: TGTGCCAGCAGCCTCGTGACAGGTGAAAAACTGTTTTTT.

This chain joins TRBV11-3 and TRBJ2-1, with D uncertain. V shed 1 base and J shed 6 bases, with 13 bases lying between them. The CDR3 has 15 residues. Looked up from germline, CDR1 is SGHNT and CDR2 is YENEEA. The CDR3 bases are TGTGCCAGCAGCTTAGGGGCGTTACATAGCAATGAGCAGTTCTTC. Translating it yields CASSLGALHSNEQFF.

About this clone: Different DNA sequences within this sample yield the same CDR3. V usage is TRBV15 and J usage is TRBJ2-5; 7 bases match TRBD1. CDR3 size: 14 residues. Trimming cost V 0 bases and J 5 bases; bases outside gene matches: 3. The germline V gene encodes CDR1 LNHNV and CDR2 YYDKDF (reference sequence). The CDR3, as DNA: TGTGCCACCAGCAGAGACAGGGGGAGTGAGACCCAGTACTTC. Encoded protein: CATSRDRGSETQYF.

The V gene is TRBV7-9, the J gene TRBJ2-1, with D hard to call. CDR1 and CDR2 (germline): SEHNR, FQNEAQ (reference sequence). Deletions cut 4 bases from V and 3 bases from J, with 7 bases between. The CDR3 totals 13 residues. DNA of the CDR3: TGTGCCAGCAGCTGGTCGGGCTACAATGAGCAGTTCTTC. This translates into CASSWSGYNEQFF.